The rows below give T cell receptor beta chains drawn from one sample of a study of blood T cells in healthy people across ages. Using its own MiXCR run on the 5' RACE reads, TCRdb lists one record per CDR3 protein. The table lists more than 1,000,000 distinct CDR3 sequences, approximately 25% of them singletons. This sample also belongs to another study, concerning T cells of mothers and their children.

Material for sequencing was blood. The receptors here all came from a girl aged 2 to 9 in good health. CDR3s include the opening cysteine and the closing phenylalanine or tryptophan. D genes are given only for firm matches. Not every row has a clone size; where given, it reads once, few, many or a size class.

TRBV3-1	TRBJ1-1	-	-	TGTGCCAGCAGCCAAGTGGGGGGCGAAGGATCGGCTTTCTTT	CASSQVGGEGSAFF
TRBV13	TRBJ2-5	-	-	TGTGCCAGCAGCAACCAGGTCAGCGGGCAAGAGGCCCAGTACTTC	CASSNQVSGQEAQYF
TRBV5-1	TRBJ1-4	-	few	TGCGCCAGCAGCCTCGGGACTCTCGGAGGGAATGAAAAACTGTTTTTT	CASSLGTLGGNEKLFF
TRBV20-1	TRBJ2-7	TRBD2	once	TGCAGTGCTAGAGACACTAGCGAATGGGCCTACGAGCAGTACTTC	CSARDTSEWAYEQYF
TRBV5-1	TRBJ2-7	-	few	TGCGCCAGCAGCTTGCTGGGGGCAGCGGGCTTTTCGGACGAGCAGTACTTC	CASSLLGAAGFSDEQYF
TRBV15	TRBJ1-6	TRBD1	-	TGTGCCACCAGCAGGGGACAGGGGTTTAGGTCACCCCTCCACTTT	CATSRGQGFRSPLHF
TRBV29-1	TRBJ2-7	-	few	TGCAGCGTTGAAGATTTGGCCGAGCAGTACTTC	CSVEDLAEQYF
TRBV5-6	TRBJ1-5	TRBD1	-	TGTGCCAGCAGCTCCGACAGGGGCGACAATCAGCCCCAGCATTTT	CASSSDRGDNQPQHF
TRBV5-1	TRBJ1-1	-	few	TGCGCCAGCAGCTTGGCCGAGGATGAAGCTTCCTTT	CASSLAEDEASF
TRBV6-2/TRBV6-3	TRBJ2-1	-	-	TGTGCCAGCAGTTCGGGGGCTAGCTCCTACAATGAGCAGTTCTTC	CASSSGASSYNEQFF
TRBV6-5	TRBJ1-2	-	few	TGTGCCAGCAGTTACATGGCCCTAGAGGGGGAGCGCTACTATGGCTACACCTTC	CASSYMALEGERYYGYTF
TRBV29-1	TRBJ2-2	-	-	TGCAGCGTTGAGTGGGGGCCACACACCGGGGAGCTGTTTTTT	CSVEWGPHTGELFF
TRBV7-7	TRBJ2-1	-	once	TGTGCTAGCAGCCCGCTTACAAACTCCTACAATGAGCAGTTCTTC	CASSPLTNSYNEQFF
TRBV4-1	TRBJ1-5	-	few	TGCGCCAGCAGCCATGAAGATCTCCAGGGCGGAAATAGCAATCAGCCCCAGCATTTT	CASSHEDLQGGNSNQPQHF
TRBV11-2	TRBJ2-7	-	-	TGTGCCAGCAGCTTCATAGATTACGAGCAGTACTTC	CASSFIDYEQYF
TRBV7-2	TRBJ2-1	TRBD2	-	TGTGCCAGCAGCCTGATAGCGGGGACGGTCTACAATGAGCAGTTCTTC	CASSLIAGTVYNEQFF
TRBV10-3	TRBJ2-5	TRBD1	-	TGTGCCATCAGGCCGGACCGGGACAGAAGGGAGACCCAGTACTTC	CAIRPDRDRRETQYF
TRBV6-2/TRBV6-3	TRBJ2-3	-	few	TGTGCCAGCGTCAGGGACTCCACAGATACGCAGTATTTT	CASVRDSTDTQYF
TRBV5-5	TRBJ2-1	-	few	TGTGCCAGCAGCTTGATGCGGGACGTGAGAACCAATGAGCAGTTCTTC	CASSLMRDVRTNEQFF
TRBV7-6	TRBJ2-3	TRBD2	-	TGTGCCAGCAGCTTATCGGGCGGGGGGGGCACAGATACGCAGTATTTT	CASSLSGGGGTDTQYF
TRBV2	TRBJ2-7	TRBD2	-	TGTGCCATAGAGACTAGCGGGAAGTTCGAGCAGTACTTC	CAIETSGKFEQYF
TRBV6-5	TRBJ1-2	TRBD1	-	TGTGCCAGCAGTTATTATCTGACAGGGAGCGTTTTGAACTATGGCTACACCTTC	CASSYYLTGSVLNYGYTF
TRBV7-2	TRBJ2-1	-	once	TGTGCCAGCAGCTTAGGGAGCGCCACTCCGGGGGAGCAGTTCTTC	CASSLGSATPGEQFF
TRBV5-5	TRBJ1-2	-	-	TGTGCCAGCAGCTTATTACCACAGGCTACAGGCTACTTC	CASSLLPQATGYF
TRBV7-9	TRBJ2-1	-	few	TGTGCCAGCAGCCAGCGTTCTAATGAGCAGTTCTTC	CASSQRSNEQFF
TRBV10-3	TRBJ2-4	-	-	TGTGCCATCAGTGGTACCCCGTTAACCCAAACCCTGGGGGCGGACATTCAGTACTTC	CAISGTPLTQTLGADIQYF
TRBV7-7	TRBJ1-3	-	once	TGTGCTAGCAGTATCTCACCTGGAAACACCATATATTTT	CASSISPGNTIYF
TRBV11-2	TRBJ2-7	-	few	TGTGCCAGCAGCTTATCTAACCCCTACGAGCAGTACTTC	CASSLSNPYEQYF
TRBV4-1	TRBJ2-1	-	-	TGCGCCAGCAGCCAAGGATCCGGGTTATCCTACAATGAGCAGTTCTTC	CASSQGSGLSYNEQFF
TRBV12-3/TRBV12-4	TRBJ1-1	-	few	TGTGCCAGCAGTTTCGGACGGATTGAAGCTTTCTTT	CASSFGRIEAFF
TRBV7-2	TRBJ1-2	-	few	TGTGCCAGCAGCTTTATACGAAGGGAAGATGGCTACACCTTC	CASSFIRREDGYTF
TRBV6-1	TRBJ2-7	TRBD2	-	TGTGCCAGCAGCTCAATACTAGCGGGAGGGACCTACGAGCAGTACTTC	CASSSILAGGTYEQYF
TRBV4-1	TRBJ2-7	-	few	TGCGCCAGCAGCCAAGGACCTTACGCCACCTACGAGCAGTACTTC	CASSQGPYATYEQYF
TRBV4-1	TRBJ2-1	-	few	TGCGCCAGCAGCTTAACCCCTGCCGGGACTGCGACGGATGAGCAGTTCTTC	CASSLTPAGTATDEQFF
TRBV28	TRBJ2-5	TRBD1	few	TGTGCCAGCAGTGAGACAGGGCGGCAAGAGACCCAGTACTTC	CASSETGRQETQYF
TRBV28	TRBJ2-3	-	-	TGTGCCAGCAGCCGCGACCGGCCAGGAGATACGCAGTATTTT	CASSRDRPGDTQYF
TRBV7-9	TRBJ2-1	-	-	TGTGCCAGCATGTTGGGCTCCTACAATGAGCAGTTCTTC	CASMLGSYNEQFF
TRBV6-5	TRBJ1-2	-	-	TGTGCCAGCAGTTGGGGAGACGGCGGCTACACCTTC	CASSWGDGGYTF
TRBV4-2	TRBJ2-1	TRBD2	-	TGTGCCAGCAGCCACCCTACCACTAGCGGGGATGGTTCGAGCTCCTACAATGAGCAGTTCTTC	CASSHPTTSGDGSSSYNEQFF
TRBV7-2	TRBJ2-3	-	few	TGTGCCAGCAGCTTAGAAGGGCGGATCTTCACAGATACGCAGTATTTT	CASSLEGRIFTDTQYF
TRBV12-3/TRBV12-4	TRBJ2-7	TRBD1	few	TGTGCCAGCACTCGGGACAGTAATTCTGACGAGCAGTACTTC	CASTRDSNSDEQYF
TRBV20-1	TRBJ2-1	-	-	TGCAGTGCTAGAGATCGCGGCATTATCAATGAGCAGTTCTTC	CSARDRGIINEQFF
TRBV7-2	TRBJ2-7	-	few	TGTGCCAGCAGCTCGACAGCATCCTACGAGCAGTACTTC	CASSSTASYEQYF
TRBV12-3/TRBV12-4	TRBJ2-5	-	-	TGTGCCAGCAGTTTAGTTGGATCGGCGGAAGAGACCCAGTACTTC	CASSLVGSAEETQYF
TRBV12-3/TRBV12-4	TRBJ2-1	-	few	TGTGCCAGCAGTGCCCCGAGAAGCTCCTACAATGAGCAGTTCTTC	CASSAPRSSYNEQFF
TRBV28	TRBJ2-7	-	-	TGTGCCAGCAGCCTCACATTCACCTACGAGCAGTACTTC	CASSLTFTYEQYF
TRBV10-3	TRBJ2-1	-	-	TGTGCCATCAGTGTCATTAAGTCATCTGGGTACAATGAGCAGTTCTTC	CAISVIKSSGYNEQFF
TRBV7-9	TRBJ2-1	-	few	TGTGCCAGCAGCGCCACCAACACGTACAATGAGCAGTTCTTC	CASSATNTYNEQFF
TRBV7-2	TRBJ2-1	-	-	TGTGCCAGCAGCGTTAGCGGACCTGCCTACAATGAGCAGTTCTTC	CASSVSGPAYNEQFF